Detailed here is one T cell receptor beta chain. Repertoires were generated with immunoSEQ multiplex PCR, while TCRdb's copy carries only in-frame clones and drops some. Of 5,500 to 8,000 clones listed, 70% to 85% are singletons. This entry is derived from a study of T cell repertoires in ileal Crohn's disease. Looking at the study overall: Postoperative therapy was given to about half: 11 thiopurines, about 19 anti-TNF agents.

J was trimmed by 3 bases and V by 4 bases; bases with no gene match: 5. CDR3 length: 17 residues. The germline CDR1 and CDR2 sequences are SGHTA and FQGNSA. Sequencing used ileal tissue. The V gene is TRBV7-2, the J gene TRBJ2-2; 13 bases align to TRBD2. The TCR originated in an adult with Crohn's disease. The DNA for the CDR3 is TGTGCCAGCAGCTGGATACTAGCGGGAGGGCACACCGGGGAGCTGTTTTTT. This sequence encodes CASSWILAGGHTGELFF. The complete variable domain, with remaining parts taken from reference TRBV7-2 and TRBJ2-2, reads GAGVSQSPSNKVTEKGKDVELRCDPISGHTALYWYRQSLGQGLEFLIYFQGNSAPDKSGLPSDRFSAERTGGSVSTLTIQRTQQEDSAVYLCASSWILAGGHTGELFFGEGSRLTVL.